What follows is one T cell receptor beta chain and its context. Primers included in the PCR were 60 Vbeta and 13 Jbeta primers. The assay was immunoSEQ multiplex PCR, and TCRdb's table has in-frame clones only and misses some. The profile shows roughly 190,000 clones, 84% of them singletons. This record belongs to a study of cytomegalovirus exposure and HLA in healthy donors. This receptor was identified in a woman aged 45-65 years in good health and CMV-seropositive. Source material: PBMCs.

The DNA for the CDR3 is TGTGCCAGCAGCTTGGTCTTACTCGACACCGGGGAGCTGTTTTTT. Translating gives CASSLVLLDTGELFF. The chain recombines TRBV12-1 with TRBJ2-2; TRBD2 is the table's D call and was not checked against the DNA. TRBV12-1 is a known pseudogene. CDR3 size: 15 residues.